This T cell receptor (beta chain) was obtained from a study of PD-L1 blockade in urothelial cancer. Across the study: Prior chemotherapy in patients spanned 0 to 3 regimens.

Stated time point: peripheral blood 6 weeks after treatment start. The CDR3 contains 16 residues. Germline CDR1 is MNHNS and CDR2 is SASEGT. V lost 3 bases and J 1 base, leaving 15 bases between the germline ends. Sequencing was performed with immunoSEQ multiplex PCR; in TCRdb, only in-frame clones are kept and a portion is missing. Counted here are 90,000 to 130,000 clones, approximately 90% occurring once; the ten biggest clones make up around 4%. The sequences come from PBMCs, collected around atezolizumab (anti-PD-L1) treatment. The clonotype originates from a man in his 60s with urothelial cancer. The V and J genes are TRBV6-1 and TRBJ1-2; no definite D call. CDR3 bases: TGTGCCAGCAGTGAGCTTGTCAACATTCGTAACTATGGCTACACCTTC. Translation: CASSELVNIRNYGYTF.